These T cell receptor beta chains were read from a single sample in a study of cytomegalovirus exposure and HLA in healthy donors. The data were produced by immunoSEQ multiplex PCR, yet TCRdb's version contains in-frame clones alone and is incomplete. The sample includes 170,000 or so clones, approximately 84% of them seen just once. Source material: PBMCs. These receptors came from a male donor in good health and CMV-seropositive. CDR3s include the opening cysteine and the closing phenylalanine or tryptophan. A D gene is named only where the DNA matches it firmly. Part of the rows lack a size; the others show once, few, many or a class for expanded clones.

D gene,V gene,clone size,J gene,CDR3 protein,CDR3 DNA
TRBD1,TRBV7-3,few,TRBJ2-3,CASSSQGSPDTQYF,TGTGCCAGCAGCTCACAGGGGTCCCCAGATACGCAGTATTTT
TRBD1,TRBV9,-,TRBJ2-1,CASSVLGQGSNEQFF,TGTGCCAGCAGCGTACTCGGACAGGGCAGCAATGAGCAGTTCTTC
-,TRBV6-4,-,TRBJ2-1,CASSEAAEGGNEQFF,TGTGCCAGCAGTGAAGCAGCTGAGGGTGGGAATGAGCAGTTCTTC
TRBD2,TRBV2,-,TRBJ2-5,CASLRAGEGETQYF,TGTGCCAGCCTCAGGGCGGGAGAGGGAGAGACCCAGTACTTC
-,TRBV7-8,few,TRBJ2-6,CASSPFRQGLHSGANVLTF,TGTGCCAGCAGCCCCTTTAGACAGGGACTTCACTCTGGGGCCAACGTCCTGACTTTC
TRBD2,TRBV7-9,-,TRBJ2-2,CSSSLSGTSGRAAGELFF,TGTTCCAGCAGCTTATCCGGGACTAGCGGGAGGGCCGCCGGGGAGCTGTTTTTT
-,TRBV7-9,few,TRBJ2-7,CASSLGGLTYEQYF,TGTGCCAGCAGCTTAGGCGGGTTAACCTACGAGCAGTACTTC
TRBD1,TRBV27,-,TRBJ1-6,CASSYGTENSPLHF,TGTGCCAGCAGTTACGGGACAGAGAATTCACCCCTCCACTTT
-,TRBV6-1,-,TRBJ2-1,CASSVIEEQFF,TGTGCCAGCAGCGTAATTGAGGAGCAGTTCTTC
TRBD2,TRBV7-6,-,TRBJ2-1,CASSWGTISGSPYNEQFF,TGTGCCAGCAGCTGGGGAACGATTAGCGGGAGCCCCTACAATGAGCAGTTCTTC
-,TRBV7-9,-,TRBJ1-4,CSSSLAGETNEKLFF,TGTTCCAGCAGCTTAGCAGGGGAAACTAATGAAAAACTGTTTTTT
-,TRBV19,many,TRBJ2-3,CASSRGGTQRQYF,TGTGCCAGTAGTAGGGGCGGGACCCAGAGGCAGTATTTT
TRBD2,TRBV19,-,TRBJ2-1,CASSVLAGGPGTEQFF,TGTGCCAGTAGTGTACTAGCGGGAGGGCCGGGGACTGAGCAGTTCTTC
TRBD1,TRBV9,-,TRBJ1-1,CASSARGTGNTEAFF,TGTGCCAGCAGCGCGAGGGGGACAGGCAACACTGAAGCTTTCTTT
TRBD2,TRBV5-1,-,TRBJ2-7,CASRLAGESEQYF,TGCGCCAGCAGGTTAGCGGGAGAGAGCGAGCAGTACTTC
-,TRBV2,-,TRBJ2-5,CASSYQRETQYF,TGTGCCAGCAGTTATCAGCGAGAGACCCAGTACTTC
-,TRBV19,-,TRBJ2-3,CASRPWFGADTQYF,TGTGCCAGTAGACCTTGGTTTGGAGCAGATACGCAGTATTTT
TRBD2,TRBV7-2,-,TRBJ2-7,CASSLAGGSAEQYF,TGTGCCAGCAGCCTAGCGGGAGGGTCGGCCGAGCAGTACTTC
TRBD2,TRBV2,-,TRBJ2-6,CASIRAAGGPGANVLTF,TGTGCCAGCATACGGGCCGCGGGAGGACCTGGGGCCAACGTCCTGACTTTC
-,TRBV18,-,TRBJ2-2,CASSPRTVNTGELFF,TGTGCCAGCTCACCGAGGACTGTAAACACCGGGGAGCTGTTTTTT
-,TRBV6-5,-,TRBJ2-2,CASSYINTGELFF,TGTGCCAGCAGTTATATCAACACCGGGGAGCTGTTTTTT
TRBD2,TRBV18,-,TRBJ2-5,CASSPGAGGPGEQYF,TGTGCCAGCTCACCAGGAGCGGGAGGGCCGGGTGAGCAGTACTTC
-,TRBV7-8,-,TRBJ2-2,CASSALAPRGTGELFF,TGTGCCAGCAGCGCACTAGCTCCTCGGGGCACCGGGGAGCTGTTTTTT
-,TRBV18,-,TRBJ2-5,CASSERVQETQYF,TGTGCCAGCTCAGAGCGGGTCCAAGAGACCCAGTACTTC
-,TRBV2,-,TRBJ1-2,CASRETGDYGYTF,TGTGCCAGCAGGGAAACGGGAGACTATGGCTACACCTTC
TRBD2,TRBV30,-,TRBJ2-1,CAWIGPGVAGERWHEQFF,TGTGCCTGGATCGGGCCCGGGGTAGCGGGAGAAAGGTGGCATGAGCAGTTCTTC
TRBD2,TRBV18,-,TRBJ2-3,CASSPPRLAEGPSTDTQYF,TGTGCCAGCTCACCACCGCGGCTAGCGGAGGGACCTAGCACAGATACGCAGTATTTT
-,TRBV15,-,TRBJ1-4,CATGPGGTNEKLFF,TGTGCCACAGGTCCCGGCGGGACTAATGAAAAACTGTTTTTT
-,TRBV5-6,-,TRBJ2-3,CASSFRAGRTDTQYF,TGTGCCAGCAGCTTTAGAGCGGGCCGCACAGATACGCAGTATTTT
TRBD1,TRBV7-6,-,TRBJ1-4,CASSYGQGITNEKLFF,TGTGCCAGCAGCTACGGACAGGGCATCACTAATGAAAAACTGTTTTTT
-,TRBV7-6,-,TRBJ2-6,CASSLAQASSGANVLTF,TGTGCCAGCAGCTTAGCGCAGGCCAGCTCTGGGGCCAACGTCCTGACTTTC
-,TRBV11-3,-,TRBJ2-2,CASSLGVATNTGELFF,TGTGCCAGCAGCTTAGGGGTAGCGACGAACACCGGGGAGCTGTTTTTT
-,TRBV19,-,TRBJ2-1,CASSSGYGDSDLYNEQFF,TGTGCCAGTAGTAGCGGATATGGGGACTCCGACCTCTACAATGAGCAGTTCTTC
TRBD1,TRBV6-4,-,TRBJ2-7,CASSDPGQGTYEQYF,TGTGCCAGCAGTGACCCGGGACAGGGGACCTACGAGCAGTACTTC
TRBD1,TRBV5-1,-,TRBJ2-5,CASSLSTGLETQYF,TGCGCCAGCAGCTTGTCGACAGGGTTAGAGACCCAGTACTTC
-,TRBV7-3,-,TRBJ2-2,CASSSGIHTGELFF,TGTGCCAGCAGCTCCGGGATTCACACCGGGGAGCTGTTTTTT
-,TRBV28,-,TRBJ1-1,CASSLLPGKTEAFF,TGTGCCAGCAGTTTATTGCCAGGGAAAACTGAAGCTTTCTTT
-,TRBV6-5,-,TRBJ2-7,CASRSGSSSYEQYF,TGTGCCAGCAGGTCGGGGTCAAGCTCCTACGAGCAGTACTTC
TRBD2,TRBV5-4,-,TRBJ2-3,CASSLPGRASTDTQYF,TGTGCCAGCAGCTTGCCCGGGAGGGCTAGCACAGATACGCAGTATTTT
TRBD1,TRBV27,-,TRBJ2-3,CASSLVRDRGDTQYF,TGTGCCAGCAGCTTAGTCCGGGACAGGGGAGATACGCAGTATTTT
-,TRBV5-5,-,TRBJ2-2,CASSPVLGTGELFF,TGTGCCAGCAGCCCAGTACTAGGGACCGGGGAGCTGTTTTTT
-,TRBV6-4,-,TRBJ2-1,CASSQERVGYNEQFF,TGTGCCAGCAGTCAAGAGCGGGTTGGGTACAATGAGCAGTTCTTC
TRBD1,TRBV4-3,-,TRBJ2-7,CASSPTGTGRHEQYF,TGCGCCAGCAGCCCCACCGGGACAGGGAGGCACGAGCAGTACTTC
TRBD2,TRBV29-1,-,TRBJ2-2,CSAGGGAGTGELFF,TGCAGCGCGGGGGGGGGAGCGGGCACCGGGGAGCTGTTTTTT
-,TRBV7-2,-,TRBJ2-7,CASSFFHTAGGSYEQYF,TGTGCCAGCAGCTTTTTTCATACGGCGGGTGGCTCCTACGAGCAGTACTTC
-,TRBV5-5,-,TRBJ2-7,CASSTWERTYEQYF,TGTGCCAGCAGCACTTGGGAGCGAACCTACGAGCAGTACTTC
-,TRBV28,once,TRBJ1-2,CASRRGGTDGYTF,TGTGCCAGCAGGCGGGGGGGGACGGATGGCTACACCTTC
TRBD2,TRBV13,-,TRBJ2-1,CASSLPTSGIHNEQFF,TGTGCCAGCAGCCTCCCGACTAGCGGGATCCACAATGAGCAGTTCTTC
-,TRBV11-2,-,TRBJ2-7,CASSLVFSSYEQYF,TGTGCCAGCAGCTTAGTTTTTAGCTCCTACGAGCAGTACTTC
TRBD1,TRBV7-8,-,TRBJ2-7,CASSPGEGAASSYEQYF,TGTGCCAGCAGCCCAGGTGAGGGGGCGGCTAGCTCCTACGAGCAGTACTTC
-,TRBV28,-,TRBJ1-6,CASSSGVLGSPLHF,TGTGCCAGCAGTTCAGGGGTTTTGGGTTCACCCCTCCACTTT
-,TRBV5-5,-,TRBJ1-4,CASSQDGLINEKLFF,TGTGCCAGCAGCCAGGATGGACTTATTAATGAAAAACTGTTTTTT
TRBD1,TRBV19,-,TRBJ2-5,CASSTGQGSGRETQYF,TGTGCCAGTAGTACCGGACAGGGGAGCGGGCGAGAGACCCAGTACTTC
-,TRBV27,-,TRBJ1-2,CASSLSGGADGYTF,TGTGCCAGCAGTTTATCAGGAGGGGCGGATGGCTACACCTTC
TRBD2,TRBV7-9,few,TRBJ2-1,CASSNSGSEQFF,TGTGCCAGCAGCAATAGCGGGAGTGAGCAGTTCTTC
-,TRBV6-5,-,TRBJ2-5,CASSRQETQYF,TGTGCCAGCAGTCGCCAAGAGACCCAGTACTTC
-,TRBV5-8,-,TRBJ2-7,CASSWTAYEQYF,TGTGCCAGCAGCTGGACAGCCTACGAGCAGTACTTC
TRBD1,TRBV19,-,TRBJ2-7,CASSATGWEQYF,TGTGCCAGTAGCGCGACAGGGTGGGAGCAGTACTTC